This T cell receptor (beta chain) was sequenced during a study of shared clonotypes between healthy human individuals. The CDR3 has 14 amino acids. The germline gives CDR1 SGHRS, CDR2 YFSETQ. Trimming cost V 3 bases and J 3 bases; bases outside gene matches: 5. Method: immunoSEQ multiplex PCR; TCRdb's copy keeps in-frame clones and lacks some. Seen here are roughly 2.2 million clones, 85% to 95% observed once, and the top ten hold 0.37%. V is TRBV5-1 and J is TRBJ2-7, with TRBD2 identical over 8 bases. Sequences were obtained from naive CD4+ T cells from PBMCs. This sample's subset: CD45RA+ positively selected. The sequence came from a man between 18 and 35 years old in good health. Some clones in this sample may be carry-over from other donors' samples. The CDR3 nucleotides read TGCGCCAGCAGCTGGGGCGCGGGAGGCTACGAGCAGTACTTC. It codes for CASSWGAGGYEQYF. Full variable domain (rest looked up from reference TRBV5-1 and TRBJ2-7): KAGVTQTPRYLIKTRGQQVTLSCSPISGHRSVSWYQQTPGQGLQFLFEYFSETQRNKGNFPGRFSGRQFSNSRSEMNVSTLELGDSALYLCASSWGAGGYEQYFGPGTRLTVT.